These 17 T cell receptor beta chains originate from one sample sequenced in a study of T cells in Graves' hyperthyroidism and ophthalmopathy (dated 2019 in TCRdb). Library method: multiplex PCR. Sequenced on an Illumina HiSeq 2000. The TCR beta CDR3 regions were amplified from the RNA transcripts. The first round of RT-PCR for the TCR CDR3 was performed with the HTBI primer set and the Qiagen OneStep RT-PCR kit. The public reads were reanalyzed by TCRdb: fastp trimming at Q25, MiXCR alignment, in-frame beta chains only. Rows are combined by CDR3 protein, so each entry shows the most common genes and DNA. The sample includes around 600,000 distinct CDR3 sequences, with about 15% observed a single time. The top ten hold under 8% of the sample. The sample taken for sequencing was blood. These TCRs come from a woman aged 30 to 39 with Graves' hyperthyroidism.

This clonotype occurred many times. The J gene is TRBJ1-1, the V gene TRBV5-6; 7 bases fit TRBD1. CDR1 SGHDT and CDR2 YYEEEE come from the germline V gene. The V segment lost 2 bases and the J segment 2 bases; nucleotides outside the gene matches: 6. CDR3 length equals 15 residues. The CDR3, as DNA: TGTGCCAGCAGCTTCCTGGGACAGCTAAACACTGAAGCTTTCTTT. It yields the protein CASSFLGQLNTEAFF.

This clonotype was counted ten times or more. The chain recombines TRBV13 with TRBJ2-6; D perhaps matches TRBD1 (6 bases). V was shortened by 5 bases and J by 4 bases, with 18 bases between the two germline ends. The CDR3 length is 17 residues. The germline V gene has CDR1 PRHDT and CDR2 FYEKMQ (reference sequence). This chain's CDR3 is CASSPTTGSFGANVLTF. The CDR3 nucleotides read TGTGCCAGCAGCCCTACTACAGGGTCTTTCGGGGCCAACGTCCTGACTTTC.

This chain connects TRBV28 to TRBJ2-1; the D call may be TRBD1 or TRBD2 (5 bases each). Trimming cost V 6 bases and J 5 bases, with 14 bases left between them. CDR1 is MDHEN and CDR2 is SYDVKM in the germline V gene. The CDR3 runs to 14 residues. CDR3 amino acids: CASRLRDGNNEQFF. In DNA form, the CDR3 reads TGTGCCAGCAGGCTCCGGGACGGGAACAATGAGCAGTTCTTC.

At least ten counts were recorded for this clonotype. CDR3 protein: CASGFASTSGSRETQYF. As DNA, the CDR3 is TGTGCTAGTGGTTTCGCCTCGACTAGCGGGAGTAGGGAGACCCAGTACTTC. The V call is TRBV12-5, the J call TRBJ2-5; 12 bases are a match to TRBD2. The V and J ends lost 3 bases and 5 bases, in that order; junction bases with no gene match: 10. This CDR3 comprises 17 residues. Germline values: CDR1 LGHNT, CDR2 FRNRAP. Looking up the rest from reference TRBV12-5 and TRBJ2-5 gives the full variable domain: DARVTQTPRHKVTEMGQEVTMRCQPILGHNTVFWYRQTMMQGLELLAYFRNRAPLDDSGMPKDRFSAEMPDATLATLKIQPSEPRDSAVYFCASGFASTSGSRETQYFGPGTRLLVL.

There are many counts of this clonotype. The V gene is TRBV3-1, the J gene TRBJ1-2; TRBD1 might be the D (6 bases). Trimming cost V 2 bases and J 6 bases, with 13 bases left between them. Germline V gives CDR1 LGHDT, CDR2 YNNKEL (reference sequence). This CDR3 has 14 residues. The CDR3 spells CASSQFQGTNGYTF. CDR3 in DNA: TGTGCCAGCAGCCAATTTCAGGGGACAAATGGCTACACCTTC.

This CDR3 is CAWSVLGNTDTQYF. The CDR3 DNA follows: TGTGCCTGGAGTGTATTAGGGAACACAGATACGCAGTATTTT. The chain employs TRBV30 and TRBJ2-3; no definite D call. The CDR3 is 14 residues long. Germline V gives CDR1 GTSNPN, CDR2 SVGIG (reference sequence). V was cut by 0 bases and J by 2 bases, with 9 bases left in between.

Ten or more counts support this clonotype. This chain links TRBV28 with TRBJ2-5; TRBD1 might be the D (6 bases). The CDR3 covers 20 residues. V shed 6 bases and J shed 9 bases, with 38 bases lying between them. In germline, CDR1 is MDHEN, CDR2 SYDVKM. The CDR3 DNA reads TGTGCCAGCAGCAAGCACAGGGACCCCACCAAGAGACCGCATGCCAGTCCCCAGTACTTC. Translation: CASSKHRDPTKRPHASPQYF.

CDR3 sequence: CASSGGLAGEYEQYF. Here the CDR3 DNA reads TGTGCCAGTAGTGGAGGACTAGCGGGAGAGTACGAGCAGTACTTC. The chain couples TRBV19 to TRBJ2-7; 13 nucleotides match TRBD2. The germline V gene encodes CDR1 LNHDA and CDR2 SQIVND (reference sequence). With V trimmed by 5 bases and J by 4 bases, 5 bases remained unmatched. CDR3 length: 15 residues.

This clonotype was seen more than once but under ten times. The J gene is TRBJ1-6, the V gene TRBV27, with TRBD1 matching over 7 bases. The CDR3 contains 11 residues. Per the germline V gene, CDR1 is MNHEY and CDR2 is SMNVEV (reference sequence). Trimming cost V 8 bases and J 15 bases; bases outside gene matches: 7. The CDR3 DNA is TGTGCCAGCGGGGACAGAGGCGACCTCCACTTT. Protein product: CASGDRGDLHF.

There are many counts of this clonotype. The chain carries TRBV5-1 and TRBJ2-7; D is unresolved. The ends were cut back, 0 bases at V and 0 bases at J, with 10 bases in the middle. Germline CDR1 SGHRS, CDR2 YFSETQ. The CDR3 sequence is 15 residues long. CDR3 amino acids: CASSLVGSPSYEQYF. CDR3 nucleotides: TGCGCCAGCAGCTTGGTTGGATCACCCTCCTACGAGCAGTACTTC.

This clonotype was observed a few times. The chain couples TRBV14 to TRBJ2-1; D may correspond to TRBD1 or TRBD2 (5 bases each). This CDR3 region has 16 residues. Trimming took 4 bases from V and 6 from J, leaving 19 bases between them. Germline-derived CDR1 and CDR2 are SGHDN and FVKESK. The CDR3 region is CASSPSPGQRSNEQFF. Written as DNA, the CDR3 is TGTGCCAGCAGCCCCAGCCCGGGGCAGAGGAGCAATGAGCAGTTCTTC.

This clonotype came up many times. V gene TRBV7-2 combines with J gene TRBJ2-2; no clear D. Germline CDR1 is SGHTA and CDR2 is FQGNSA. V lost 0 bases to trimming and J lost 5 bases, with 10 bases between them. This CDR3 has 15 amino acids. The CDR3: CASSLARLPTGELFF. DNA of the CDR3: TGTGCCAGCAGCTTAGCTAGATTACCAACCGGGGAGCTGTTTTTT.

This clonotype was found many times. The rearrangement links TRBV12-3 or TRBV12-4 to TRBJ2-7, with 7 positions matching TRBD2. The J segment lost 6 bases and the V segment lost 3 bases, leaving 8 bases of the junction unmatched. The CDR3 covers 14 residues. CDR3 DNA sequence: TGTGCCAGCAGTTTCCAGCGGGATGCCACCGAGCAGTACTTC. Amino acids: CASSFQRDATEQYF.

V and J are TRBV18 and TRBJ2-7, with D uncertain. Trimming removed 3 bases at V and 1 base at J, with 25 bases between. The germline CDR1 and CDR2 sequences are KGHSH and LQKENI. This CDR3 has 19 amino acids. CDR3 DNA: TGTGCCAGCTCACCGTCCTCAGTGGACGCAGATCATTTTTCCTACGAGCAGTACTTC. It encodes CASSPSSVDADHFSYEQYF. Full variable domain (remainder filled in from reference TRBV18 and TRBJ2-7): NAGVMQNPRHLVRRRGQEARLRCSPMKGHSHVYWYRQLPEEGLKFMVYLQKENIIDESGMPKERFSAEFPKEGPSILRIQQVVRGDSAAYFCASSPSSVDADHFSYEQYFGPGTRLTVT.

This clonotype showed up many times. The gene calls are TRBV11-2 and TRBJ1-2, with D perhaps TRBD1 (6 bases). V gave up 6 bases and J gave up 4 bases, with 18 bases separating them. The germline V gene encodes CDR1 SGHAT and CDR2 FQNNGV. The CDR3 runs to 15 residues. The DNA of the CDR3 is TGTGCCAGCAGTCGAATAAGGGGGTCCCTCTATGGCTACACCTTC. Protein: CASSRIRGSLYGYTF.

This clonotype showed up many times. In DNA form, the CDR3 reads TGTGCCAGCTCACCAAGAGACTATGGCTACACCTTC. It specifies CASSPRDYGYTF. This chain connects TRBV3-1 to TRBJ1-2; D not resolved. Looked up from germline, CDR1 is LGHDT and CDR2 is YNNKEL (reference sequence). V lost 8 bases and J lost 3, with 10 bases in between. There are 12 residues in the CDR3. Full variable domain (remainder filled in from reference TRBV3-1 and TRBJ1-2): DTAVSQTPKYLVTQMGNDKSIKCEQNLGHDTMYWYKQDSKKFLKIMFSYNNKELIINETVPNRFSPKSPDKAHLNLHINSLELGDSAVYFCASSPRDYGYTFGSGTRLTVV.

In its sample, this clonotype was seen many times. The chain carries TRBV28 and TRBJ2-7; D is undetermined. CDR3 length equals 13 residues. Germline CDR1 is MDHEN and CDR2 is SYDVKM. V was shortened by 6 bases and J by 3 bases, with 12 bases between the two germline ends. CDR3 in DNA: TGTGCCAGCAGCTCTATCACCCTCTACGAGCAGTACTTC. Translating gives CASSSITLYEQYF.